This TCR beta chain was observed in a study of T cells in Graves' hyperthyroidism and ophthalmopathy. General study points: From stable hyperthyroidism, ophthalmopathy was set apart by a 13 V-J model. Most expanded thyroid clonotypes above 0.001 also appeared in blood.

With V trimmed by 8 bases and J by 2 bases, 3 bases remained unmatched. CDR1 is LNHNV and CDR2 is YYDKDF in the germline V gene (reference sequence). The CDR3 runs to 14 residues. Exclusion followed for patients with uncontrolled infection, other autoimmune disease, pregnancy or lactation. Fresh peripheral blood, 10 ml, yielded the PBMCs. This clonotype appeared many times. Its specificity is unknown. TCR beta CDR3 sequences were amplified from RNA transcripts. The study used the HTBI primer set for a first-round RT-PCR of the TCR CDR3. A single record per CDR3 protein comes from TCRdb applying MiXCR to the multiplex PCR reads. The sample holds hundreds of thousands of distinct CDR3 sequences, over 12% seen once.

The sequenced sample consisted of blood. This TCR was sampled from a woman in her thirties or forties with Graves' ophthalmopathy. The chain recombines TRBV15 with TRBJ1-5; 10 bases fit TRBD1. The CDR3 is CATAGTGGNQPQHF. In DNA, the CDR3 is TGTGCCACCGCGGGGACAGGGGGCAATCAGCCCCAGCATTTT. Together with reference TRBV15 and TRBJ1-5, the CDR3 gives the full variable domain: DAMVIQNPRYQVTQFGKPVTLSCSQTLNHNVMYWYQQKSSQAPKLLFHYYDKDFNNEADTPDNFQSRRPNTSFCFLDIRSPGLGDTAMYLCATAGTGGNQPQHFGDGTRLSIL.